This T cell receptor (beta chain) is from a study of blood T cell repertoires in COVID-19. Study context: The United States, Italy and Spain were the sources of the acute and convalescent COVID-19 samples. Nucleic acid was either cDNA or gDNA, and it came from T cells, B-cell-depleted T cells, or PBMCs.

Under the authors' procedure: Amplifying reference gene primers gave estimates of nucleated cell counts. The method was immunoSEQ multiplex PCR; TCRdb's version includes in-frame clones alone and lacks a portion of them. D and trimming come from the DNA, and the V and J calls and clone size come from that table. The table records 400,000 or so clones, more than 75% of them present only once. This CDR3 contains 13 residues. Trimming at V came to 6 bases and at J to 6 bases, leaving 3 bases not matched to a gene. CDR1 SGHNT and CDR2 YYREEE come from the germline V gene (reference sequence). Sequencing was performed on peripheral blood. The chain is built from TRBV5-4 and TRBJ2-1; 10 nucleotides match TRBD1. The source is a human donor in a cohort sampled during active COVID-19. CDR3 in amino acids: CASNRDRGNEQFF. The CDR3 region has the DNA TGTGCCAGCAACCGGGACAGGGGCAATGAGCAGTTCTTC.